Below are 18 T cell receptor beta chains sequenced from a single sample in a study of long-term antiretroviral therapy in people with HIV. Assay version v3.0 of immunoSEQ was used, and it was run at survey level. Assay used: immunoSEQ multiplex PCR; TCRdb lists only in-frame clones, some missing. The sample holds tens of thousands of clones; approximately 93% are singletons and the top ten take 10%. The specimen was unsorted PBMCs, collected 6.2 years after starting antiretroviral therapy. The receptor source for this set is a man aged 40-49 years with HIV.

The chain couples TRBV10-3 to TRBJ2-7, with D possibly TRBD1 on 5 matching bases. This CDR3 is 11 amino acids long. Per the germline V gene, CDR1 is ENHRY and CDR2 is SYGVKD. Trimming took off 2 bases at V and 9 bases at J, with 8 bases between the two ends. The CDR3 nucleotides read TGTGCCATCAGTGAGGACAGAACGCAGTACTTC. The encoded protein is CAISEDRTQYF.

The V gene is TRBV6-6, the J gene TRBJ1-1; D remains unclear. V lost 5 bases and J lost 0, with 1 base in between. CDR1 is MNHNY, CDR2 SVGAGI, per germline (reference sequence). The CDR3 extends over 11 amino acids. CDR3 protein: CASSVNTEAFF. CDR3 DNA: TGTGCCAGCAGTGTGAACACTGAAGCTTTCTTT.

The count of this clone is one. The genes are TRBV11-2 and TRBJ2-7; D gene unclear. Trimming stripped 5 bases from V and 4 bases from J, with 9 bases between. The CDR3 covers 12 residues. Germline V CDR1 and CDR2: SGHAT, FQNNGV. The CDR3 protein is CASSPNGYEQYF. The DNA for the CDR3 is TGTGCCAGCAGCCCCAACGGTTACGAGCAGTACTTC.

This sequence joins TRBV2 and TRBJ1-4; D is ambiguous. The V end was cut by 6 bases, the J end by 0 bases, with 11 bases between. The CDR3 is made up of 15 amino acids. CDR1 and CDR2 from the germline V gene are SNHLY and FYNNEI. The CDR3 coding sequence is TGTGCCAGCAGGGAGGGAGGTGCAACTAATGAAAAACTGTTTTTT. Its protein is CASREGGATNEKLFF.

This clone has a single count. The chain carries TRBV7-9 and TRBJ2-1; 8 nucleotides line up with TRBD2. CDR3 length equals 14 residues. In germline, CDR1 is SEHNR, CDR2 FQNEAQ (reference sequence). The ends lost 6 bases at V and 4 bases at J; junction bases unmatched: 5. The CDR3 sequence is CASSLLAVYNEQFF. For the CDR3, the DNA is TGTGCCAGCAGTCTACTAGCGGTTTACAATGAGCAGTTCTTC. Drawing the rest from reference TRBV7-9 and TRBJ2-1, the complete variable domain is DTGVSQNPRHKITKRGQNVTFRCDPISEHNRLYWYRQTLGQGPEFLTYFQNEAQLEKSRLLSDRFSAERPKGSFSTLEIQRTEQGDSAMYLCASSLLAVYNEQFFGPGTRLTVL.

V is TRBV5-1 and J is TRBJ2-5, with no clear D. Trimming took 5 bases from V and 3 from J, leaving 8 bases between them. This CDR3 is 12 amino acids long. CDR1 SGHRS and CDR2 YFSETQ come from the germline V gene. CDR3 protein: CASSGVKETQYF. CDR3 sequence (DNA): TGCGCCAGCAGTGGGGTCAAAGAGACCCAGTACTTC. Looking up the rest from reference TRBV5-1 and TRBJ2-5 gives the full variable domain: KAGVTQTPRYLIKTRGQQVTLSCSPISGHRSVSWYQQTPGQGLQFLFEYFSETQRNKGNFPGRFSGRQFSNSRSEMNVSTLELGDSALYLCASSGVKETQYFGPGTRLLVL.

The chain combines TRBV21-1 with TRBJ2-7; whether TRBD2, the table's D call, matches the DNA was not checked. TRBV21-1 is recorded as a pseudogene. The CDR3 is made up of 14 amino acids. CDR3 sequence: CASREPSGTYEQYF. CDR3 in DNA: TGTGCCAGCAGAGAGCCTAGCGGAACTTACGAGCAGTACTTC.

This rearrangement joins TRBV7-3 to TRBJ2-5; D is perhaps TRBD2 (6 bases). The J call is doubtful: the DNA matches TRBJ2-7 better. The germline CDR1 and CDR2 sequences are SGHTA and FQGTGA. This CDR3 comprises 15 residues. The CDR3 region is CASSLIGGTLYEQYF. CDR3 DNA sequence: TGTGCCAGCAGCTTAATTGGCGGGACTTTGTACGAGCAGTACTTC.

The V and J genes are TRBV6-4 and TRBJ2-2; D not resolved. Trimming removed 5 bases from V and 2 bases from J, with 12 bases in between. Germline-derived CDR1 and CDR2 are MRHNA and SNTAGT. CDR3 length equals 15 residues. CDR3 sequence (DNA): TGTGCCAGCAGTCCAGCCGCCGACAACACCGGGGAGCTGTTTTTT. Translating gives CASSPAADNTGELFF.

The chain employs TRBV19 and TRBJ1-5; D not certain. Germline V gene data show CDR1 as LNHDA and CDR2 as SQIVND (reference sequence). The V and J ends lost 5 bases and 0 bases respectively, with 8 bases between them. This CDR3 comprises 14 residues. CDR3 DNA: TGTGCCAGTAGTCGAAGCTATAGCAATCAGCCCCAGCATTTT. It encodes CASSRSYSNQPQHF. The variable domain in full, completed from reference TRBV19 and TRBJ1-5, reads DGGITQSPKYLFRKEGQNVTLSCEQNLNHDAMYWYRQDPGQGLRLIYYSQIVNDFQKGDIAEGYSVSREKKESFPLTVTSAQKNPTAFYLCASSRSYSNQPQHFGDGTRLSIL.

This sequence joins TRBV5-5 and TRBJ1-5, with D tentatively TRBD1 (6 bases). V dropped 0 bases and J dropped 4 bases, with 11 bases sitting between them. This CDR3 has 15 residues. Germline-derived CDR1 and CDR2 are SGHKS and YYEKEE (reference sequence). CDR3 DNA sequence: TGTGCCAGCAGCTTGGGGGACAAAAAGAATCAGCCCCAGCATTTT. Its protein is CASSLGDKKNQPQHF.

The chain has TRBV6-4 and TRBJ1-6; weak D call: TRBD1 (5 bases). Germline CDR1 and CDR2: MRHNA and SNTAGT. With 6 bases removed from V and 10 bases from J, the gap between germline ends came to 16 bases. This CDR3 spans 14 amino acids. The CDR3 DNA is TGTGCCAGCAGCGACGGCAACAGGCGGTCACCCCTCCACTTT. It specifies CASSDGNRRSPLHF.

The chain is built from TRBV29-1 and TRBJ1-6; the D gene is possibly TRBD1 (5 bases). The germline CDR1 and CDR2 sequences are SQVTM and ANQGSEA. The V end lost 0 bases, the J end lost 10 bases, and 10 bases lay between the germline ends. The CDR3 has 13 amino acids. CDR3: CSVEEGPGSPLHF. In nucleotides, the CDR3 is TGCAGCGTTGAAGAGGGGCCGGGGTCACCCCTCCACTTT.

V is TRBV11-2 and J is TRBJ1-4, with a weak D call TRBD1 (5 bases). Looked up from germline, CDR1 is SGHAT and CDR2 is FQNNGV. The CDR3 totals 17 residues. V lost 5 bases, J lost 1 base, and 17 bases lay in between. As DNA, the CDR3 is TGTGCCAGCAGCCAAACCAGGGATTCGGTAACTAATGAAAAACTGTTTTTT. It encodes CASSQTRDSVTNEKLFF.

Remarks on this clone: A junction boundary mismatches the germline segment, possibly from a read error. The gene calls are TRBV27 and TRBJ1-1, with 7 nucleotides matching TRBD1. The CDR3 has 14 residues. Germline values: CDR1 MNHEY, CDR2 SMNVEV (reference sequence). The CDR3 loop is CASRAGGMNIEAFF. DNA of the CDR3: TGTGCCAGCAGGGCAGGGGGGATGAACATTGAAGCTTTCTTT.

The rearrangement uses TRBV2 and TRBJ2-1; 9 positions agree with TRBD1. This CDR3 region has 16 residues. Germline lookup yields CDR1 SNHLY and CDR2 FYNNEI. The V segment lost 3 bases and the J segment 3 bases; nucleotides outside the gene matches: 6. CDR3 in DNA: TGTGCCAGCAGTGATTTGGGACAGGGTCTCTACAATGAGCAGTTCTTC. Residues: CASSDLGQGLYNEQFF.

Details on this clone: At one boundary the junction diverges from the germline segment, which might be a read error. The same CDR3 can be traced to other DNA sequences in this sample. This sequence joins TRBV9 and TRBJ1-4, with a possible D match to TRBD1 (6 bases). This CDR3 is built from 15 residues. Germline CDR1 SGDLS, CDR2 YYNGEE. The CDR3 here is CASSVGGGFNEKLFF. CDR3 DNA sequence: TGTGCCAGCAGTGTAGGAGGGGGGTTTAATGAAAAACTGTTTTTT.

Only a few counts were recorded for this clone. V and J are TRBV7-8 and TRBJ2-7, with TRBD1 identical over 9 bases. Trimming took 2 bases from V and 2 from J; bases not matched to a gene: 1. This CDR3 contains 14 residues. Germline CDR1 reads SGHVS; CDR2 reads FQNEAQ. The CDR3 loop reads CASSLRDRAYEQYF. In DNA form, the CDR3 reads TGTGCCAGCAGCTTAAGGGACAGGGCCTACGAGCAGTACTTC. Drawing the rest from reference TRBV7-8 and TRBJ2-7, the complete variable domain is GAGVSQSPRYKVAKRGQDVALRCDPISGHVSLFWYQQALGQGPEFLTYFQNEAQLDKSGLPSDRFFAERPEGSVSTLKIQRTQQEDSAVYLCASSLRDRAYEQYFGPGTRLTVT.